One and the same sample provided the 26 T cell receptor beta chains below, sequenced in a study of blood T cell repertoires in COVID-19. TCRdb's table, derived via immunoSEQ multiplex PCR, lists solely in-frame clones and lacks some. Of approximately 470,000 clones listed, roughly nine tenths were seen once; the top ten hold 0.7%. Sequencing used PBMCs or T cells enriched from blood (not recorded which). The origin of the receptors is a woman aged 18-29 years who had recovered from COVID-19.

The chain is built from TRBV5-6 and TRBJ2-2; D might be TRBD2 (5 bases). V was cut by 0 bases and J by 4 bases, with 7 bases left in between. CDR1 SGHDT and CDR2 YYEEEE come from the germline V gene. This CDR3 is 14 amino acids long. The CDR3 loop reads CASSLGLSTGELFF. The CDR3 region has the DNA TGTGCCAGCAGCTTGGGACTAAGCACCGGGGAGCTGTTTTTT.

The chain uses TRBV19 and TRBJ2-5, with TRBD2 matching 10 bases. V shed 3 bases, J shed 5 bases, and the junction held 9 bases outside the gene matches. The CDR3 is 16 residues long. CDR1 and CDR2 (germline): LNHDA, SQIVND (reference sequence). CDR3 loop: CASSIKSGGALETQYF. The CDR3 bases are TGTGCCAGTAGTATTAAGAGCGGGGGGGCTCTCGAGACCCAGTACTTC.

Only one count was recorded for this clone. The V and J genes are TRBV30 and TRBJ2-1; possible D gene TRBD1, 6 bases. Germline V gene data show CDR1 as GTSNPN and CDR2 as SVGIG (reference sequence). This CDR3 region has 13 residues. V was trimmed by 5 bases and J by 3 bases, leaving 11 bases between them. Here the CDR3 DNA reads TGTGCCTGGGCCCCGGACAGCTACAATGAGCAGTTCTTC. This translates into CAWAPDSYNEQFF.

The V gene is TRBV5-4, the J gene TRBJ1-2; D unclear. V lost 7 bases, J lost 1 base, and 17 bases lay in between. CDR1 is SGHNT, CDR2 YYREEE, per germline (reference sequence). The CDR3 spans 15 residues. This chain's CDR3 is CASHSLGGNNYGYTF. In DNA form, the CDR3 reads TGTGCCAGCCACAGCTTAGGAGGGAATAACTATGGCTACACCTTC. Full variable domain (rest looked up from reference TRBV5-4 and TRBJ1-2): ETGVTQSPTHLIKTRGQQVTLRCSSQSGHNTVSWYQQALGQGPQFIFQYYREEENGRGNFPPRFSGLQFPNYSSELNVNALELDDSALYLCASHSLGGNNYGYTFGSGTRLTVV.

This clone was picked up a small number of times. This rearrangement joins TRBV28 to TRBJ1-2, with 8 bases aligning to TRBD1. V lost 3 bases and J lost 7; bases outside the gene matches: 4. The CDR3 extends over 13 amino acids. Per germline, CDR1 MDHEN and CDR2 SYDVKM. Here the CDR3 reads CASSFGQGGGYTF. CDR3 nucleotide sequence: TGTGCCAGCAGTTTCGGACAGGGTGGTGGCTACACCTTC.

This clone was counted once. The J gene is TRBJ2-3, the V gene TRBV2; 8 nucleotides match TRBD1. The CDR3 loop spans 16 amino acids. After removal of 5 bases from V and 3 bases from J, the junction contained 10 bases not matched to a gene. Germline V gives CDR1 SNHLY, CDR2 FYNNEI. The CDR3, as DNA: TGTGCCAGCAGTCCCTACCCGGGACAGGTAACAGATACGCAGTATTTT. Amino acid sequence: CASSPYPGQVTDTQYF.

The V call is TRBV5-4, the J call TRBJ2-4, with D possibly matching TRBD1 (6 bases). CDR3 length: 16 residues. Germline V gene lookup returns CDR1 SGHNT and CDR2 YYREEE (reference sequence). Deletions cut 3 bases from V and 0 bases from J, with 13 bases between. Here the CDR3 reads CASSSGSDRAKNIQYF. The CDR3 nucleotides read TGTGCCAGCAGCTCTGGGTCGGACAGAGCCAAAAACATTCAGTACTTC.

This clone has just one count. J is TRBJ1-2 and V is TRBV18; D gene uncertain. The CDR3 length is 13 residues. V gave up 0 bases and J gave up 3 bases, with 5 bases separating them. Germline V gives CDR1 KGHSH, CDR2 LQKENI. In DNA form, the CDR3 reads TGTGCCAGCTCACCACCGGCAGACTATGGCTACACCTTC. The encoded protein is CASSPPADYGYTF. The full variable domain, in which reference TRBV18 and TRBJ1-2 provide the parts outside the CDR3, is NAGVMQNPRHLVRRRGQEARLRCSPMKGHSHVYWYRQLPEEGLKFMVYLQKENIIDESGMPKERFSAEFPKEGPSILRIQQVVRGDSAAYFCASSPPADYGYTFGSGTRLTVV.

This chain uses TRBV7-2 with TRBJ1-3, with no clear D. CDR1 and CDR2 (germline): SGHTA, FQGNSA. This CDR3 spans 13 amino acids. Trimming removed 3 bases at V and 1 base at J, with 4 bases between. In nucleotides, the CDR3 is TGTGCCAGCAGCTTTTATTCTGGAAACACCATATATTTT. It encodes CASSFYSGNTIYF.

The chain carries TRBV28 and TRBJ2-7; weak D call: TRBD2 (6 bases). Trimming removed 8 bases from V and 0 bases from J, with 17 bases in between. CDR1 is MDHEN, CDR2 SYDVKM, per germline. This CDR3 is 15 amino acids long. Here the CDR3 DNA reads TGTGCCAGCTCCCGGAGGGCGGGGAGCTCCTACGAGCAGTACTTC. This encodes CASSRRAGSSYEQYF.

The sample holds one count of this clone. The genes are TRBV2 and TRBJ2-5, with TRBD2 matching over 8 bases. V dropped 8 bases and J dropped 1; count of bases not matched to a gene: 6. Germline V gene lookup returns CDR1 SNHLY and CDR2 FYNNEI. The CDR3 runs 14 residues. Written as DNA, the CDR3 is TGTGCCAGCTTGGGGCGGGGGGCCCAAGAGACCCAGTACTTC. Translating it yields CASLGRGAQETQYF.

The chain is built from TRBV5-1 and TRBJ2-3; D perhaps matches TRBD2 (6 bases). Germline CDR1 reads SGHRS; CDR2 reads YFSETQ. V was pared by 0 bases and J by 5 bases, with 16 bases between. The CDR3 extends over 16 amino acids. CDR3 sequence: CASSLERGDFGDTQYF. The CDR3 bases are TGCGCCAGCAGCTTGGAGAGAGGGGACTTTGGAGATACGCAGTATTTT.

The V call is TRBV6-5, the J call TRBJ2-1; the D gene is possibly TRBD2 (5 bases). The V end lost 4 bases, the J end lost 5 bases, and 12 bases lay between the germline ends. The CDR3 is 14 amino acids. From germline, CDR1 is MNHEY and CDR2 SVGAGI. CDR3 residues: CASSLEEGDNEQFF. The DNA for the CDR3 is TGTGCCAGCAGTTTGGAAGAGGGAGACAATGAGCAGTTCTTC.

Note on this clone: This clone may be a read error of a much larger clone one base away. The CDR3 bases are TGTGCCAACAGCTTTGACAGGGGCAATGGCTACACCTTC. Amino acid sequence: CANSFDRGNGYTF. The chain employs TRBV11-2 and TRBJ1-2; 8 nucleotides line up with TRBD1. Germline CDR1 and CDR2: SGHAT and FQNNGV. The CDR3 sequence is 13 residues long. The full variable domain, in which reference TRBV11-2 and TRBJ1-2 provide the parts outside the CDR3, is EAGVAQSPRYKIIEKRQSVAFWCNPISGHATLYWYQQILGQGPKLLIQFQNNGVVDDSQLPKDRFSAERLKGVDSTLKIQPAKLEDSAVYLCANSFDRGNGYTFGSGTRLTVV.

The chain uses TRBV9 and TRBJ1-2; D is uncertain. V gave up 0 bases and J gave up 7 bases, with 10 bases separating them. CDR1 is SGDLS, CDR2 YYNGEE, per germline. CDR3 length: 13 residues. CDR3 residues: CASSVAERRGYTF. CDR3 DNA sequence: TGTGCCAGCAGCGTAGCGGAGAGACGTGGCTACACCTTC.

The chain joins TRBV5-1 to TRBJ1-4, with 11 positions matching TRBD1. The J segment lost 4 bases and the V segment lost 3 bases, leaving 8 bases of the junction unmatched. The CDR3 contains 17 residues. Germline V gives CDR1 SGHRS, CDR2 YFSETQ. DNA for the CDR3: TGCGCCAGCAGCTCACTCGGGGGGACAGGGGGTAATGAAAAACTGTTTTTT. Amino acids: CASSSLGGTGGNEKLFF.

This clone was seen a single time. This chain uses TRBV19 with TRBJ1-5, with TRBD1 identical over 8 bases. The CDR3 contains 16 residues. J lost 6 bases, V lost 8 bases, and 15 bases had no gene match. Germline V gene sequence: CDR1 LNHDA, CDR2 SQIVND (reference sequence). This CDR3 is CASGGTGPGGGQPQHF. The CDR3 region has the DNA TGTGCCAGTGGGGGGACAGGCCCGGGAGGAGGTCAGCCCCAGCATTTT.

This sequence joins TRBV25-1 and TRBJ1-1; possible D gene TRBD1, 5 bases. The CDR3 spans 13 residues. CDR1 and CDR2 from the germline V gene are MGHDK and SYGVNS. V dropped 6 bases and J dropped 0 bases, with 8 bases sitting between them. Written as DNA, the CDR3 is TGTGCCAGCAGCGGGGGGATGAACACTGAAGCTTTCTTT. Translating it yields CASSGGMNTEAFF. Variable domain in full (rest from reference TRBV25-1 and TRBJ1-1): EADIYQTPRYLVIGTGKKITLECSQTMGHDKMYWYQQDPGMELHLIHYSYGVNSTEKGDLSSESTVSRIRTEHFPLTLESARPSHTSQYLCASSGGMNTEAFFGQGTRLTVV.

This chain joins TRBV5-1 and TRBJ1-1; D is ambiguous. Germline-derived CDR1 and CDR2 are SGHRS and YFSETQ. The V end lost 0 bases, the J end lost 1 base, and 10 bases lay between the germline ends. The CDR3 covers 15 residues. This CDR3 reads CASSLVGHTNTEAFF. In DNA form, the CDR3 reads TGCGCCAGCAGCTTGGTTGGGCACACGAACACTGAAGCTTTCTTT. The full variable domain, with the rest looked up from reference TRBV5-1 and TRBJ1-1, is KAGVTQTPRYLIKTRGQQVTLSCSPISGHRSVSWYQQTPGQGLQFLFEYFSETQRNKGNFPGRFSGRQFSNSRSEMNVSTLELGDSALYLCASSLVGHTNTEAFFGQGTRLTVV.

This rearrangement joins TRBV6-5 to TRBJ2-3; 8 nucleotides agree with TRBD2. The length of the CDR3 is 14 residues. Losses at the gene ends were 6 bases for V and 6 bases for J; bases not matched to a gene: 8. Germline assignment: CDR1 MNHEY and CDR2 SVGAGI. CDR3 DNA: TGTGCCAGCAGGCCTGGACTAGCATCGGATACGCAGTATTTT. Translated, it gives CASRPGLASDTQYF.

J is TRBJ2-2 and V is TRBV9; no clear D. The CDR3 sequence is 14 residues long. Trimming took off 4 bases at V and 8 bases at J, with 15 bases between the two ends. In germline, CDR1 is SGDLS, CDR2 YYNGEE. The CDR3 nucleotides read TGTGCCAGCAGCCCCGAGGTAGTCGGAGGGGAGCTGTTTTTT. Protein product: CASSPEVVGGELFF.

The gene calls are TRBV5-1 and TRBJ2-2; D is unclear. The CDR3 is 17 amino acids. The germline V gene has CDR1 SGHRS and CDR2 YFSETQ. V gave up 4 bases and J gave up 4 bases, with 20 bases separating them. The CDR3 reads CASSPLIENPGTGELFF. In DNA, the CDR3 is TGCGCCAGCAGCCCCCTCATAGAGAACCCCGGCACCGGGGAGCTGTTTTTT.

V usage is TRBV11-2 and J usage is TRBJ1-1; D may be TRBD1 (5 bases). Trimming left V 2 bases short and J 0 bases short, with 10 bases between. This CDR3 comprises 15 residues. Germline V gene data show CDR1 as SGHAT and CDR2 as FQNNGV. The DNA of the CDR3 is TGTGCCAGCAGCTTAACCGGGGGGTTGAACACTGAAGCTTTCTTT. Encoded protein: CASSLTGGLNTEAFF.

J is TRBJ2-5 and V is TRBV11-2; 9 nucleotides agree with TRBD1. Germline loops: CDR1 SGHAT, CDR2 FQNNGV. The CDR3 runs 15 residues. With 3 bases clipped from V and 4 bases from J, the junction kept 6 bases outside the gene matches. The CDR3 loop is CASSFRTGEGETQYF. Here the CDR3 DNA reads TGTGCCAGCAGCTTTCGGACAGGGGAGGGAGAGACCCAGTACTTC.

V and J are TRBV30 and TRBJ1-2; 9 bases map to TRBD1. The V gene end was trimmed by 4 bases and the J gene end by 2 bases; junction bases not matched to a gene: 8. CDR1 and CDR2 from the germline V gene are GTSNPN and SVGIG (reference sequence). This CDR3 comprises 15 residues. The CDR3 nucleotides are TGTGCCTGGAAGAAGGACAGGGGTCTCAACTATGGCTACACCTTC. Its protein is CAWKKDRGLNYGYTF. The variable domain in full, completed from reference TRBV30 and TRBJ1-2, reads SQTIHQWPATLVQPVGSPLSLECTVEGTSNPNLYWYRQAAGRGLQLLFYSVGIGQISSEVPQNLSASRPQDRQFILSSKKLLLSDSGFYLCAWKKDRGLNYGYTFGSGTRLTVV.

The V call is TRBV6-5, the J call TRBJ1-2; possible D gene TRBD1, 5 bases. The germline CDR1 and CDR2 sequences are MNHEY and SVGAGI. This CDR3 has 12 residues. V was clipped by 6 bases and J by 4 bases, with 9 bases between them. The CDR3 loop reads CASRTEPYGYTF. CDR3 in DNA: TGTGCCAGCAGGACAGAACCCTATGGCTACACCTTC.